This T cell receptor beta chain was identified in a study of follicular helper T cells after annual influenza vaccination. General study points: Rare clonotypes were missed; only about 9-20% of cells gave TCRB.

The time point was: 2014-2015 season, 7 days after vaccination. Donors with HIV/AIDS, active malignancy, immunomodulators or active illness were excluded. Sorted cTfh were non-naive CD4+CXCR5+PD-1+, either ICOS+CD38+ or ICOS-CD38-. In the case of this clone: The target antigen is unknown.

Sequencing used immunoSEQ multiplex PCR; TCRdb keeps in-frame clones, though not all of them. The data contain 3,200 or so clones, about 86% of them singletons. The source was CXCR5+ CD38- circulating T follicular helper cells from blood, collected 7 days after influenza vaccination. Indicated subset: circulating Tfh, non-naive CD4+CXCR5+PD-1+ (ICOS+CD38+ or ICOS-CD38-). This sequence originates from an adult who received the influenza vaccine.

CDR3 in amino acids: CAISVQGMVYEQYF. The CDR3 DNA is TGTGCCATCAGTGTCCAGGGAATGGTTTACGAGCAGTACTTC. The chain recombines TRBV10-3 with TRBJ2-7; D might be TRBD1 (5 bases). CDR3 length equals 14 residues. Deletions cut 4 bases from V and 4 bases from J, with 14 bases between. Germline V gives CDR1 ENHRY, CDR2 SYGVKD.